Shown below are 12 T cell receptor beta chains from a single sample sequenced in a study of early T cells in non-severe SARS-CoV-2 infection. TCRdb recomputed calls from the 5' RACE reads with MiXCR, one row per CDR3 protein. This sample has around 60,000 distinct CDR3 sequences, with roughly a tenth found just once. The sequenced material came from whole blood. All receptors derive from an adult who was a healthcare worker with PCR-confirmed SARS-CoV-2 infection or an uninfected control (not recorded which).

The gene calls are TRBV11-2 and TRBJ2-7, with D possibly matching TRBD1 (6 bases). The CDR3 runs to 15 residues. Germline-derived CDR1 and CDR2 are SGHAT and FQNNGV. V was trimmed by 5 bases and J by 4 bases, leaving 18 bases between them. CDR3 protein: CASSESTGTPYEQYF. As DNA, the CDR3 is TGTGCCAGCAGCGAATCGACAGGAACCCCTTACGAGCAGTACTTC.

This clonotype was found once. The chain employs TRBV7-9 and TRBJ1-4; no firm D call. Per the germline V gene, CDR1 is SEHNR and CDR2 is FQNEAQ (reference sequence). V lost 5 bases and J lost 5, with 9 bases in between. The CDR3 covers 13 residues. The CDR3 sequence is CASSTEGNEKLFF. The CDR3 DNA is TGTGCCAGCAGCACCGAAGGGAATGAAAAACTGTTTTTT.

Many counts were recorded for this clonotype. At one end, the junction sequence differs from germline, possibly due to a read error. The rearrangement uses TRBV20-1 and TRBJ2-1; 7 nucleotides line up with TRBD1. The CDR3 is 16 residues long. Germline CDR1 reads DFQATT; CDR2 reads SNEGSKA (reference sequence). The CDR3 bases are TGCAGTTCTAGAGGGGGCCTCCCTGTTAAATCCAATGAGCAGTTCTTC. Protein: CSSRGGLPVKSNEQFF.

On this clonotype itself: A much larger clone differs from this one at a single base, so this may be a read error. The genes are TRBV7-8 and TRBJ2-7; 7 nucleotides match TRBD2. The CDR3 loop spans 16 amino acids. Germline CDR1 SGHVS, CDR2 FQNEAQ. After removal of 5 bases from V and 5 bases from J, the junction contained 15 bases not matched to a gene. Here the CDR3 DNA reads TGTGCCAGCAGCCCCCCACTTCGGGAGGACCCAAACGAGCAGTACTTC. Protein: CASSPPLREDPNEQYF.

This clonotype has at least ten counts. The chain couples TRBV14 to TRBJ2-1, with 7 bases that match TRBD1. The CDR3 covers 16 residues. The J segment lost 4 bases and the V segment lost 2 bases, leaving 8 bases of the junction unmatched. Germline assignment: CDR1 SGHDN and CDR2 FVKESK. CDR3 in amino acids: CASSQTRGFLYNEQFF. CDR3 DNA: TGTGCCAGCAGCCAAACCAGGGGGTTCCTTTACAATGAGCAGTTCTTC.

Ten or more counts support this clonotype. CDR3: CSVVSSGLEQFF. CDR3 coding DNA: TGCAGCGTTGTTTCTAGCGGGCTCGAGCAGTTCTTC. This sequence joins TRBV29-1 and TRBJ2-1, with 8 bases fitting TRBD2. The length of the CDR3 is 12 residues. Germline V lookup: CDR1 SQVTM, CDR2 ANQGSEA. The V segment lost 4 bases and the J segment 10 bases; nucleotides outside the gene matches: 6.

The table lists this clonotype with many counts. The rearrangement uses TRBV6-5 and TRBJ2-5, with 9 bases identical to TRBD1. V trimming: 5 bases; J trimming: 2 bases; junction bases outside the gene matches: 6. Germline assignment: CDR1 MNHEY and CDR2 SVGAGI. The CDR3 sequence is 15 residues long. CDR3 DNA sequence: TGTGCCAGCAGTGGGGGGACAGGGAATCAAGAGACCCAGTACTTC. This codes for CASSGGTGNQETQYF.

This clonotype was recorded many times. The chain carries TRBV4-2 and TRBJ2-1; perhaps TRBD1 as D (6 bases). CDR1 is LGHNA, CDR2 YNFKEQ, per germline. This CDR3 region has 14 residues. The germline V and J ends were trimmed by 4 bases and 4 bases, with 11 bases remaining between them. In DNA, the CDR3 is TGTGCCAGCAGCCGCGCTGGGACATACAATGAGCAGTTCTTC. Translating gives CASSRAGTYNEQFF.

Only one count was recorded for this clonotype. The chain couples TRBV3-1 to TRBJ2-3, with TRBD2 matching 7 bases. The CDR3 has 14 amino acids. The germline CDR1 and CDR2 sequences are LGHDT and YNNKEL (reference sequence). Trimming cost V 3 bases and J 4 bases; bases outside gene matches: 4. CDR3 loop: CASSQGGRADTQYF. CDR3 DNA sequence: TGTGCCAGCAGCCAGGGGGGGAGGGCAGATACGCAGTATTTT.

This clonotype was counted at least ten times. The CDR3 DNA reads TGCAGTGTCGGCGCCCCGAACGGTGAGCAGTTCTTC. It translates to CSVGAPNGEQFF. The rearrangement uses TRBV20-1 and TRBJ2-1; D not certain. The CDR3 length is 12 residues. V shed 7 bases and J shed 9 bases, with 16 bases lying between them. Germline values: CDR1 DFQATT, CDR2 SNEGSKA (reference sequence).

The table lists this clonotype with many counts. This chain joins TRBV6-5 and TRBJ1-2; D unclear. V gave up 0 bases and J gave up 8 bases, with 13 bases separating them. The germline CDR1 and CDR2 sequences are MNHEY and SVGAGI. The CDR3 sequence is 14 residues long. As DNA, the CDR3 is TGTGCCAGCAGTTACTCGCCGGGGAGGTTCGGCTACACCTTC. The encoded protein is CASSYSPGRFGYTF.

This clonotype was observed at least ten times. The CDR3: CASSPPTAYEQYF. In DNA form, the CDR3 reads TGTGCCAGCTCACCACCGACAGCCTACGAGCAGTACTTC. The chain uses TRBV18 and TRBJ2-7, with D maybe TRBD1 (5 bases). The CDR3 is 13 amino acids. Trimming shortened V by 0 bases and J by 2 bases, and 5 bases separated the two germline ends. Per germline, CDR1 KGHSH and CDR2 LQKENI.